One and the same sample provided the 20 T cell receptor beta chains below, sequenced in a study. TCRdb ran MiXCR on the 5' RACE reads and lists one entry per CDR3 protein. Of around 5,700 distinct CDR3 sequences detected, about a third appear once; the ten largest clones hold 4.5% to 5.5%. Sequenced: naive CD4+ T cells sorted from a lymph node. Subset reported: naive CD4+ T cells, CD4+CD45RA+CD25-. The receptors were sampled from a female donor with breast cancer.

DNA of the CDR3: TGCGCCAGCAGCCAAGACCGGAGTGAGCAGTTCTTC. Protein product: CASSQDRSEQFF. The chain has TRBV4-1 and TRBJ2-1, with D unclear. Germline-derived CDR1 and CDR2 are MGHRA and YSYEKL. This CDR3 is built from 12 residues. Trimming left V 0 bases short and J 9 bases short, with 6 bases between.

A note on this clonotype: A much larger clone differs from this one at a single base, so this may be a read error. The chain uses TRBV4-3 and TRBJ2-3; no clear D gene. Germline CDR1 and CDR2: LGHNA and YSLEER. The CDR3 spans 16 residues. CDR3 DNA: TGCGCCAGCAGCCCCACCGAAGTGGAAGACACAGATACGCGGTATTTT. Translating it yields CASSPTEVEDTDTRYF.

This clonotype was seen only a few times. This chain joins TRBV7-9 and TRBJ1-1; tentatively, D is TRBD1 (6 bases). The germline V and J ends were trimmed by 1 base and 1 base, with 10 bases remaining between them. Germline CDR1 is SEHNR and CDR2 is FQNEAQ (reference sequence). The CDR3 spans 15 residues. This CDR3 is CASSLGGGQNTEAFF. The CDR3 DNA reads as TGTGCCAGCAGCTTAGGTGGGGGCCAGAACACTGAAGCTTTCTTT.

By sample fraction, this clonotype is medium-sized. This rearrangement joins TRBV10-3 to TRBJ2-5; 7 bases agree with TRBD2. Germline V lookup: CDR1 ENHRY, CDR2 SYGVKD. The junction had 11 bases not matched to a gene; V was cut back by 6 bases and J by 4 bases. The CDR3 length is 15 residues. CDR3 in amino acids: CAISPVSGGGETQYF. The DNA of the CDR3 is TGTGCCATCAGCCCAGTGAGTGGGGGGGGAGAGACCCAGTACTTC.

This clonotype ranks as medium-sized. The rearrangement uses TRBV20-1 and TRBJ2-1, with 10 bases fitting TRBD2. CDR3 length: 13 amino acids. CDR1 is DFQATT, CDR2 SNEGSKA, per germline (reference sequence). J was trimmed by 4 bases and V by 5 bases; bases with no gene match: 2. The CDR3: CSAVAGGYNEQFF. DNA for the CDR3: TGCAGTGCTGTAGCGGGAGGATACAATGAGCAGTTCTTC.

This clonotype is medium-sized (0.01 to 0.1%) by share. CDR3 protein: CASSYQGLGSYEQYF. Here the CDR3 DNA reads TGTGCCAGCAGTTACCAGGGGTTGGGATCCTACGAGCAGTACTTC. The chain combines TRBV27 with TRBJ2-7; TRBD1 is a possible D gene (6 bases). Trimming removed 4 bases at V and 1 base at J, with 14 bases between. This CDR3 contains 15 residues. Germline V gives CDR1 MNHEY, CDR2 SMNVEV (reference sequence).

Remarks on this clonotype: The conserved phenylalanine or tryptophan is not found at the CDR3 terminus, so this likely reflects a read error. The genes are TRBV5-1 and TRBJ2-7, with D possibly matching TRBD1 (5 bases). Trimming stripped 3 bases from V and 3 bases from J, with 7 bases between. Per germline, CDR1 SGHRS and CDR2 YFSETQ. This CDR3 region has 12 residues. This CDR3 reads CASSSRGYEQYY. The CDR3 region has the DNA TGCGCCAGCAGCTCAAGGGGCTACGAGCAGTACTAC.

The chain employs TRBV29-1 and TRBJ1-1; D ambiguous. Trimming took 0 bases from V and 2 from J, leaving 7 bases between them. The CDR3 covers 13 residues. The germline gives CDR1 SQVTM, CDR2 ANQGSEA. CDR3 in DNA: TGCAGCGTTGAAGACAGGCGAAACACTGAAGCTTTCTTT. Amino acid sequence: CSVEDRRNTEAFF.

V and J are TRBV19 and TRBJ1-1; no clear D. Germline V lookup: CDR1 LNHDA, CDR2 SQIVND (reference sequence). V was pared by 5 bases and J by 0 bases, with 7 bases between. The CDR3 runs 13 residues. CDR3 bases: TGTGCCAGTAGTCCCAGCATGAACACTGAAGCTTTCTTT. It codes for CASSPSMNTEAFF.

V and J are TRBV11-2 and TRBJ2-5, with 9 bases matching TRBD2. Germline lookup yields CDR1 SGHAT and CDR2 FQNNGV. The CDR3 spans 16 residues. J was trimmed by 4 bases and V by 0 bases; bases with no gene match: 6. The CDR3 is CASSLEILAGGETQYF. For the CDR3, the DNA is TGTGCCAGCAGCTTAGAGATACTAGCGGGCGGAGAGACCCAGTACTTC. Using reference TRBV11-2 and TRBJ2-5 for the parts outside the CDR3, the full variable domain is EAGVAQSPRYKIIEKRQSVAFWCNPISGHATLYWYQQILGQGPKLLIQFQNNGVVDDSQLPKDRFSAERLKGVDSTLKIQPAKLEDSAVYLCASSLEILAGGETQYFGPGTRLLVL.

The genes are TRBV6-2 or TRBV6-3 and TRBJ1-2; D gene unclear. From germline, CDR1 is MNHEY and CDR2 SVGEGT. The V end was cut by 7 bases, the J end by 0 bases, with 15 bases between. There are 15 residues in the CDR3. CDR3 loop: CASKSAGRTNYGYTF. The CDR3 region has the DNA TGTGCCAGCAAGTCGGCCGGCCGAACTAACTATGGCTACACCTTC.

In its sample, this clonotype was seen a few times. V is TRBV4-3 and J is TRBJ2-1, with 10 bases lining up with TRBD2. With 2 bases clipped from V and 6 bases from J, the junction kept 4 bases outside the gene matches. Germline CDR1 LGHNA, CDR2 YSLEER. The CDR3 length is 15 residues. CDR3 coding DNA: TGCGCCAGCAGCCAAAAAGCGGGAGGGGGCAATGAGCAGTTCTTC. Its translation: CASSQKAGGGNEQFF.

The chain carries TRBV5-5 and TRBJ2-1; D remains ambiguous. This CDR3 has 15 amino acids. Germline CDR1 SGHKS, CDR2 YYEKEE (reference sequence). V lost 2 bases, J lost 4 bases, and 13 bases lay in between. The CDR3 nucleotides are TGTGCCAGCAGCTTAAGAGACGCCCAATACAATGAGCAGTTCTTC. Protein product: CASSLRDAQYNEQFF. The whole variable domain, remainder taken from reference TRBV5-5 and TRBJ2-1, is DAGVTQSPTHLIKTRGQQVTLRCSPISGHKSVSWYQQVLGQGPQFIFQYYEKEERGRGNFPDRFSARQFPNYSSELNVNALLLGDSALYLCASSLRDAQYNEQFFGPGTRLTVL.

The chain employs TRBV5-1 and TRBJ2-7; D perhaps matches TRBD2 (5 bases). CDR1 and CDR2 from the germline V gene are SGHRS and YFSETQ. This CDR3 contains 13 residues. The ends were cut back, 3 bases at V and 0 bases at J, with 7 bases in the middle. The CDR3 DNA is TGCGCCAGCAGCTCGGGGAGCTCCTACGAGCAGTACTTC. Translation gives CASSSGSSYEQYF.

Concerning this clonotype: Possible read error: a much larger clone is one base away. The V gene is TRBV29-1, the J gene TRBJ2-1; no definite D call. CDR3 length equals 16 residues. Germline CDR1 reads SQVTM; CDR2 reads ANQGSEA. The CDR3, as DNA: TGCAGCGTTGAACCGATGTACGGCGGAAACTACAATGAGCAGTCCTTC. This translates into CSVEPMYGGNYNEQSF.

This clonotype was seen a few times. With a much larger clone just one base away, this may be a read error. The chain is built from TRBV6-6 and TRBJ1-1; 7 nucleotides align to TRBD1. Germline values: CDR1 MNHNY, CDR2 SVGAGI (reference sequence). The CDR3 has 16 residues. The chain's CDR3 is CASAYYPGQPNTGAFF. The DNA of the CDR3 is TGTGCCAGCGCCTACTACCCGGGACAGCCAAACACTGGAGCTTTCTTT.

By share, this clonotype counts as medium-sized (0.01 to 0.1%). The chain is built from TRBV4-1 and TRBJ2-3, with D perhaps matching TRBD2 (6 bases). The CDR3 runs to 17 residues. Trimming left V 4 bases short and J 1 base short, with 18 bases between. CDR1 and CDR2 (germline): MGHRA, YSYEKL. Here the CDR3 reads CASSPPEGRRGTDTQYF. The CDR3 nucleotides are TGCGCCAGCAGCCCCCCGGAGGGCCGCCGGGGCACAGATACGCAGTATTTT.

The chain couples TRBV13 to TRBJ2-3, with D unclear. The CDR3 covers 12 residues. The V gene's germline CDR1 is PRHDT and CDR2 FYEKMQ (reference sequence). The germline V and J ends were trimmed by 1 base and 6 bases, with 5 bases remaining between them. For the CDR3, the DNA is TGTGCCAGCAGCTTAGTGATGGATACGCAGTATTTT. Translating gives CASSLVMDTQYF. Filled out from reference TRBV13 and TRBJ2-3, the complete variable domain reads AAGVIQSPRHLIKEKRETATLKCYPIPRHDTVYWYQQGPGQDPQFLISFYEKMQSDKGSIPDRFSAQQFSDYHSELNMSSLELGDSALYFCASSLVMDTQYFGPGTRLTVL.

With regard to this clonotype: The conserved closing phenylalanine or tryptophan is absent in this CDR3, likely reflecting a read error. The CDR3 sequence: CSWADRKIGDTQYS. The CDR3 DNA follows: TGCAGTTGGGCGGACAGGAAAATTGGAGATACGCAGTATTCT. This sequence joins TRBV20-1 and TRBJ2-3, with 7 bases aligning to TRBD1. J gave up 5 bases and V 8 bases, and 13 bases lay outside the gene matches. This CDR3 spans 14 amino acids. Germline CDR1 is DFQATT and CDR2 is SNEGSKA (reference sequence).

This clonotype is labeled as medium-sized (0.01 to 0.1%). The chain is built from TRBV7-2 and TRBJ2-1; tentative D call: TRBD2 (5 bases). CDR1 SGHTA and CDR2 FQGNSA come from the germline V gene. Trimming left V 3 bases short and J 12 bases short, with 9 bases between. This CDR3 has 11 amino acids. The CDR3 bases are TGTGCCAGCAGCTTCTTGGACTCGCAGTTCTTC. It encodes CASSFLDSQFF.